This T cell receptor beta chain came from a study of identical twins. Study-wide results and caveats: Invariant MAIT and iNKT cells could partly confound zero-insertion analyses.

V was shortened by 5 bases and J by 3 bases, with 18 bases between the two germline ends. The CDR3 spans 16 residues. Per the germline V gene, CDR1 is SGHRS and CDR2 is YFSETQ. A universal primer site arose from template switching, and cDNA bore unique molecular identifiers. TCRdb recomputed calls from the 5' RACE reads with MiXCR, one row per CDR3 protein. The table shows fewer than 650,000 distinct CDR3 sequences, with about 7% occurring only once. Note on this clonotype: The antigen is unknown.

This sample was shared with a second study, whose subject was yellow fever vaccine responses in identical twins.

This receptor was identified in a woman between 18 and 29 years old in good health. This rearrangement joins TRBV5-1 to TRBJ2-1; possible D gene TRBD1, 5 bases. The source material was PBMCs. For the CDR3, the DNA is TGCGCCAGCAGTTATCAGGGCGGTTCAGGCTACAATGAGCAGTTCTTC. It encodes CASSYQGGSGYNEQFF. The full variable domain, completed using reference TRBV5-1 and TRBJ2-1, is KAGVTQTPRYLIKTRGQQVTLSCSPISGHRSVSWYQQTPGQGLQFLFEYFSETQRNKGNFPGRFSGRQFSNSRSEMNVSTLELGDSALYLCASSYQGGSGYNEQFFGPGTRLTVL.